This T cell receptor beta chain was documented in a study of CD8+ T cells in alopecia areata. Turning to the study itself: Patients in the treated group were given tofacitinib by mouth, 5 to 10 mg twice a day. Affected scalp percentage set treated patients' severity scores. Points from the study as a whole: Administration of tofacitinib significantly diminished scalp clonality and expanded CD8+ clones within the top 100.

Treatment of the sample: oral pan-JAK inhibitor, 5-10 mg twice daily. This clone occurred once. Antigen: not known. Reverse transcribed after extraction, RNA yielded cDNA as the sequencing template. Repertoires were generated with immunoSEQ multiplex PCR, while TCRdb's copy carries only in-frame clones and drops some. The data hold roughly 98,000 clones, with about 58% observed a single time. Germline V gives CDR1 SGHRS, CDR2 YFSETQ. V lost 2 bases and J lost 6, with 15 bases in between. The CDR3 runs to 14 residues. This specimen was CD8+ T cells sorted from blood, taken at week 4, from a patient treated with tofacitinib. The TCR comes from a human donor with alopecia areata. This chain connects TRBV5-1 to TRBJ2-7; D is unresolved. Here the CDR3 reads CASSLRRGTGEQYF. In DNA form, the CDR3 reads TGCGCCAGCAGCTTACGGAGAGGCACGGGCGAGCAGTACTTC. Together with reference TRBV5-1 and TRBJ2-7, the CDR3 gives the full variable domain: KAGVTQTPRYLIKTRGQQVTLSCSPISGHRSVSWYQQTPGQGLQFLFEYFSETQRNKGNFPGRFSGRQFSNSRSEMNVSTLELGDSALYLCASSLRRGTGEQYFGPGTRLTVT.